The 10 T cell receptor beta chains presented below share a single source sample, sequenced in a study of blood T cell dynamics during melanoma immunotherapy. Clones were sequenced by immunoSEQ multiplex PCR, and TCRdb holds only the in-frame ones, with some missing. The sample contains 9,900 or so clones, 65% to 90% of which appear only once. Time point noted: pre-treatment baseline. The source material was blood, sampled from a patient treated with checkpoint blockade. The receptors here all came from a human donor with melanoma.

This clone appeared a few times. This sequence joins TRBV5-5 and TRBJ1-2, with 8 bases fitting TRBD1. Germline CDR1 is SGHKS and CDR2 is YYEKEE (reference sequence). V shed 4 bases, J shed 5 bases, and the junction held 7 bases outside the gene matches. The CDR3 has 14 residues. The DNA for the CDR3 is TGTGCCAGCAGCCCCGGGACAGGATCGTATGGCTACACCTTC. Protein: CASSPGTGSYGYTF.

Points on this clone: Distinct nucleotide sequences in the sample also encode this CDR3. The chain couples TRBV28 to TRBJ1-6; D is unresolved. The CDR3 is 16 residues long. Trimming removed 3 bases at V and 0 bases at J, with 9 bases between. Germline-derived CDR1 and CDR2 are MDHEN and SYDVKM. The CDR3 DNA reads as TGTGCCAGCAGTTTTCAGAGTAGCTCCTATAATTCACCCCTCCACTTT. Its protein product is CASSFQSSSYNSPLHF.

The V call is TRBV5-4, the J call TRBJ1-2; tentative D call: TRBD1 (5 bases). From germline, CDR1 is SGHNT and CDR2 YYREEE (reference sequence). The CDR3 spans 14 residues. Trimming stripped 0 bases from V and 6 bases from J, with 12 bases between. The CDR3 nucleotides read TGTGCCAGCAGCTTGGATCGACAGCGGCATGGCTACACCTTC. This encodes CASSLDRQRHGYTF.

The CDR3 here is CASSATGIYEQYF. DNA for the CDR3: TGTGCCAGCAGCGCCACAGGGATATACGAGCAGTACTTC. V and J are TRBV5-4 and TRBJ2-7; a weak D match, TRBD1 (6 bases). Looked up from germline, CDR1 is SGHNT and CDR2 is YYREEE (reference sequence). The CDR3 sequence is 13 residues long. V lost 4 bases to trimming and J lost 4 bases, with 12 bases between them.

The rearrangement uses TRBV20-1 and TRBJ1-2; TRBD1 is a possible D gene (5 bases). V was cut by 2 bases and J by 11 bases, with 12 bases left in between. Germline values: CDR1 DFQATT, CDR2 SNEGSKA (reference sequence). This CDR3 spans 11 amino acids. For the CDR3, the DNA is TGCAGTGCTAGATGGGGCGGAGGTTACACCTTC. This translates into CSARWGGGYTF.

The rearrangement uses TRBV7-8 and TRBJ2-7; 7 bases align to TRBD2. Per germline, CDR1 SGHVS and CDR2 FQNEAQ. The CDR3 extends over 14 amino acids. After removal of 2 bases from V and 3 bases from J, the junction contained 4 bases not matched to a gene. The CDR3 is CASSLRTSLYEQYF. CDR3 DNA: TGTGCCAGCAGCTTAAGGACTAGTCTCTACGAGCAGTACTTC.

V usage is TRBV5-6 and J usage is TRBJ1-4; 7 bases map to TRBD1. The V segment lost 0 bases and the J segment 7 bases; nucleotides outside the gene matches: 9. The CDR3 has 16 residues. In germline, CDR1 is SGHDT, CDR2 YYEEEE. The CDR3 region has the DNA TGTGCCAGCAGCTTGGTAATTGGAGGGGGCGGTGAAAAACTGTTTTTT. This codes for CASSLVIGGGGEKLFF. The full variable domain, rest sourced from reference TRBV5-6 and TRBJ1-4, is DAGVTQSPTHLIKTRGQQVTLRCSPKSGHDTVSWYQQALGQGPQFIFQYYEEEERQRGNFPDRFSGHQFPNYSSELNVNALLLGDSALYLCASSLVIGGGGEKLFFGSGTQLSVL.

The CDR3 DNA follows: TGTGCCAGCAGCTTAGATCCGCTAGCGGGGGGCCGCGGTGAGCAGTTCTTC. Protein product: CASSLDPLAGGRGEQFF. The V gene is TRBV11-3, the J gene TRBJ2-1; 11 bases fit TRBD2. Trimming removed 0 bases from V and 9 bases from J; junction bases left unmatched: 10. This CDR3 is 17 amino acids long. Germline CDR1 SGHNT, CDR2 YENEEA. Filled out from reference TRBV11-3 and TRBJ2-1, the complete variable domain reads EAGVVQSPRYKIIEKKQPVAFWCNPISGHNTLYWYLQNLGQGPELLIRYENEEAVDDSQLPKDRFSAERLKGVDSTLKIQPAELGDSAVYLCASSLDPLAGGRGEQFFGPGTRLTVL.

The chain employs TRBV5-4 and TRBJ1-1; D remains ambiguous. Germline loops: CDR1 SGHNT, CDR2 YYREEE (reference sequence). This CDR3 region has 16 residues. V was trimmed by 4 bases and J by 0 bases, leaving 16 bases between them. CDR3 in DNA: TGTGCCAGCAGCCAAGATAGATGGGGTTTGAACACTGAAGCTTTCTTT. It encodes CASSQDRWGLNTEAFF.

The chain carries TRBV11-2 and TRBJ1-1; 7 nucleotides agree with TRBD1. The CDR3 spans 15 residues. Germline V gives CDR1 SGHAT, CDR2 FQNNGV. V gave up 1 base and J gave up 8 bases; unmatched junction bases: 10. The CDR3 loop reads CASSLVSGGLGEAFF. In DNA form, the CDR3 reads TGTGCCAGCAGCTTAGTGTCAGGGGGTCTCGGCGAAGCTTTCTTT.